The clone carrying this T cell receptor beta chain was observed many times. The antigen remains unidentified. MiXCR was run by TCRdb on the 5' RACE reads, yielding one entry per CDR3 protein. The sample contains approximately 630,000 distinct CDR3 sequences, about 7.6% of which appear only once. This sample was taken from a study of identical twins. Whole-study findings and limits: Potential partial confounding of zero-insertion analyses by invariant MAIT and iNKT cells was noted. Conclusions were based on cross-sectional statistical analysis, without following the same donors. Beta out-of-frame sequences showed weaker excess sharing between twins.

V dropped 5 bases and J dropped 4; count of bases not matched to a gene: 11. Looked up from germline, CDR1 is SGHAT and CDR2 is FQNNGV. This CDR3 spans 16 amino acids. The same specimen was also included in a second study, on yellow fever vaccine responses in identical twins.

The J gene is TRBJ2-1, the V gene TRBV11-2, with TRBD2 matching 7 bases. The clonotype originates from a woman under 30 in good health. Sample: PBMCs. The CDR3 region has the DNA TGTGCCAGCAGCGCACGCCGGGACTATAATTACAATGAGCAGTTCTTC. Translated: CASSARRDYNYNEQFF.